The T cell receptor beta chain described here comes from a study of control samples from healthy donors and cancer patients. Trimming removed 4 bases at V and 2 bases at J, with 6 bases between. The CDR3 runs 14 residues. Germline CDR1 MRHNA, CDR2 SNTAGT. Method: immunoSEQ multiplex PCR; TCRdb's copy keeps in-frame clones and lacks some. The data show 100,000 to 150,000 clones, with roughly 92% seen just once and 5.5% to 7% held by the top ten. The gene calls are TRBV6-4 and TRBJ2-6, with D unresolved. Sequencing used blood. The receptor was derived from a man aged 18 to 29 in good health. The CDR3 nucleotides are TGTGCCAGCAGTGTGCTAGCTGGGGCCAACGTCCTGACTTTC. It is translated as CASSVLAGANVLTF.